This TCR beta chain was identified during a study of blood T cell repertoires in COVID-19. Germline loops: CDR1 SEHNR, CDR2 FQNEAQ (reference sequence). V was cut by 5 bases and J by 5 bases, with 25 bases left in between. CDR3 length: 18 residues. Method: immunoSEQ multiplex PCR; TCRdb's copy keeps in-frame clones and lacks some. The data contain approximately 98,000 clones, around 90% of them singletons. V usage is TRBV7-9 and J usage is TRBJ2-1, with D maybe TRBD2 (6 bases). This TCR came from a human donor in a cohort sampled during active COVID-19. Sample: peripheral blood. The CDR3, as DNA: TGTGCCAGCAGCACACGATACGCGGGAAATGAGGGAAACAATGAGCAGTTCTTC. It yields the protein CASSTRYAGNEGNNEQFF.